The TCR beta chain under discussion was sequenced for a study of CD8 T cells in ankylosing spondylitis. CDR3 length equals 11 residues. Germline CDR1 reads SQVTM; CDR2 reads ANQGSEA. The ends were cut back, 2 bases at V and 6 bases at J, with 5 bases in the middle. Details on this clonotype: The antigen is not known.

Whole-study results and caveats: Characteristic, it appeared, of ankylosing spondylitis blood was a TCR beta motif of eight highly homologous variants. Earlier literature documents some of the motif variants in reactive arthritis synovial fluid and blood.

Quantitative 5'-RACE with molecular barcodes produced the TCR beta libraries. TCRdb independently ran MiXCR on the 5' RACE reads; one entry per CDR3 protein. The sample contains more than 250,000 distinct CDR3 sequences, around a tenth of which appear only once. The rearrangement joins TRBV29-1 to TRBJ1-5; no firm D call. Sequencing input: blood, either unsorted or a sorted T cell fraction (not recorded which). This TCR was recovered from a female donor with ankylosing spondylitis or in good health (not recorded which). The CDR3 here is CSVERGQPQHF. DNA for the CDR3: TGCAGCGTTGAACGAGGTCAGCCCCAGCATTTT.